Listed below are T cell receptor beta chains from one sample, sequenced in a study of cytotoxic CD8 clonotypes in ibrutinib-treated CLL. Some clones are missing from TCRdb's copy, which holds only in-frame ones; the method was immunoSEQ multiplex PCR. There are approximately 210,000 clones in the sample; about 72% occur only once, and around an eighth lies in the top ten. The sample consisted of PBMCs, taken after 24 months of ibrutinib treatment. Source of these receptors: a human donor with chronic lymphocytic leukemia. The CDR3 runs from the conserved cysteine through the conserved F or W.

CDR3	V	J
CASITIGGVPPYEQYF	TRBV28	TRBJ2-7
CASSGQSRQETQYF	TRBV2	TRBJ2-5
CASSQDMAGVFDTQYF	TRBV4-3	TRBJ2-3
CASGVVRADTQYF	TRBV2	TRBJ2-3
CASSVAFPPNTGELFF	TRBV5-8	TRBJ2-2
CATGGFYGYTF	TRBV6-5	TRBJ1-2
CASSQNVEQYF	TRBV18	TRBJ2-7
CASSSDSPGQGQYF	TRBV7-2	TRBJ2-7
CASSLNLNLGGNIQYF	TRBV7-8	TRBJ2-4
CASSYTGTGGKQPQHF	TRBV5-4	TRBJ1-5
CASSLVTVDEQFF	TRBV7-9	TRBJ2-1
CASRLGQGNMNTEAFF	TRBV5-1	TRBJ1-1
CASGLAGNEQFF	TRBV6-5	TRBJ2-1
CASKSTGRDGYTF	TRBV19	TRBJ1-2
CASSFFGNTIYF	TRBV7-2	TRBJ1-3
CASSLGRQGWGYTF	TRBV5-4	TRBJ1-2
CASSKTRANYGYTF	TRBV19	TRBJ1-2
CATSAAGSRETQYF	TRBV15	TRBJ2-5
CSVEDRGTGELFF	TRBV29-1	TRBJ2-2
CAIRRAGLADSSGEQYF	TRBV10-3	TRBJ2-7
CASSLLRWSNGYTF	TRBV5-6	TRBJ1-2
CASQKGENYGYTF	TRBV6-5	TRBJ1-2
CASGNAGGSYEQYF	TRBV7-9	TRBJ2-7
CASSASRGLDGYTF	TRBV25-1	TRBJ1-2
CASSSGTANTEAFF	TRBV5-6	TRBJ1-1
CASSSTGGVETQYF	TRBV5-1	TRBJ2-5
CASSPRIDQPQHF	TRBV9	TRBJ1-5
CAWTWTLADEQFF	TRBV30	TRBJ2-1
CASSPRGSGTEAFF	TRBV18	TRBJ1-1
CASSLGGSIDEQYF	TRBV5-5	TRBJ2-7
CASSPSGNYEQYF	TRBV18	TRBJ2-7
CASSGLAGSYNEQFF	TRBV2	TRBJ2-1
CASSQRPATVNTGELFF	TRBV4-3	TRBJ2-2
CASSQGWAELPAYEQYF	TRBV4-1	TRBJ2-7
CASRGERPDRGIYEQYF	TRBV6-1	TRBJ2-7
CASSFGSATNEKLFF	TRBV5-1	TRBJ1-4
CASSMGPGARYGYTF	TRBV7-8	TRBJ1-2
CASSRRRPPYEQYF	TRBV11-1	TRBJ2-7
CASTVGGTVYNEQFF	TRBV7-2	TRBJ2-1
CASSLVESGVGANVLTF	TRBV7-8	TRBJ2-6
CASRPGQGAAGYTF	TRBV7-2	TRBJ1-2
CASSSTGSADTQYF	TRBV5-4	TRBJ2-3
CASSSNRARNEKLFF	TRBV5-1	TRBJ1-4
CASSKGGRKIPTEAFF	TRBV21-1	TRBJ1-1
CASGFGGHTEAFF	TRBV12-5	TRBJ1-1
CASSLLPPGQGYEQYF	TRBV5-5	TRBJ2-7
CSVEEGPTYGYTF	TRBV29-1	TRBJ1-2
CASSQTTRPYEQYF	TRBV4-2	TRBJ2-7
CSVESRGTDTQYF	TRBV29-1	TRBJ2-3
CASSQNQGRDTQYF	TRBV27	TRBJ2-3
CASSLNTRTDTQYF	TRBV4-2	TRBJ2-3
CASTEQGAGGYTF	TRBV6-5	TRBJ1-2
CASSLSTGQETQYF	TRBV7-9	TRBJ2-5
CASSLGLAGEETQYF	TRBV5-1	TRBJ2-5
CASSLGSNQPQHF	TRBV27	TRBJ1-5
CASSLSGGNSGNTIYF	TRBV5-1	TRBJ1-3
CASSLARVGGLAYQETQYF	TRBV7-6	TRBJ2-5
CASSVVGSGDTQYF	TRBV9	TRBJ2-3
CASSVVSGLPNIQYF	TRBV5-1	TRBJ2-4